What follows is one T cell receptor (beta chain) and its context. Its cognate antigen is unknown. The data originate from a study of human T cells and chemical hapten exposure. Study information: Per-sample TCR yield variability stemmed mainly from small pooled library volume differences.

Sequencing started from total RNA isolated from unfractionated whole blood. Study-level findings and limits: Sensitizing with DPC caused no change in TCRs above 1 in 1000 frequency.

V lost 8 bases to trimming and J lost 4 bases; unmatched junction nucleotides: 3. The CDR3 sequence is 13 residues long. Germline V gives CDR1 MGHRA, CDR2 YSYEKL. Individual cDNA molecules had unique molecular identifiers attached to them by the library. In the source study's methods: A per-sample median of around 100,000 TCRs was observed, with counts ranging from roughly 20,000 to 700,000. TCRdb ran MiXCR on the 5' RACE reads and lists one entry per CDR3 protein. TCRdb's processing, not the authors' own work, is the source of the V and J calls. The table records over 95,000 distinct CDR3 sequences, 19% of them present only once.

J is TRBJ1-5 and V is TRBV4-1, with 9 bases that match TRBD1. The origin of this receptor is a human donor in good health. DNA of the CDR3: TGCGCCAGCCGGGACAGGGAGAATCAGCCCCAGCATTTT. Protein sequence: CASRDRENQPQHF.